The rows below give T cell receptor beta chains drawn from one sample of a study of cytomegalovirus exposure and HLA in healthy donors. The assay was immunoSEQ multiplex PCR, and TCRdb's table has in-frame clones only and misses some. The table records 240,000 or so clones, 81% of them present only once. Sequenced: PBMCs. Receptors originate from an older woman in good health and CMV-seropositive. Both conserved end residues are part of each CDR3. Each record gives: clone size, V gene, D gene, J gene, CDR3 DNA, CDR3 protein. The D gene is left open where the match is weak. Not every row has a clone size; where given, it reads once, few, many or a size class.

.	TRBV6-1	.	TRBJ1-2	TGTGCCAGCAGAGCGTCGGGGTACGGATCCTTC	CASRASGYGSF
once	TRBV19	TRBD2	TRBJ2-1	TGTGCCAGTAGTGTCCCGGGACTAGCCTATGAGCAGTTCTTC	CASSVPGLAYEQFF
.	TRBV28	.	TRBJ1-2	TGTGCCAGCAGTTTTAGGGGTAACTATGGCTACACCTTC	CASSFRGNYGYTF
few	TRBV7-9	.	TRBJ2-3	TGTGCCAGCAGCTTAGTAGGCACAGATACGCAGTATTTT	CASSLVGTDTQYF
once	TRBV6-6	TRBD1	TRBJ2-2	TGTGCCAGCAGAGTACCGGGACAGGGGGCCGGGGAGCTGTTTTTT	CASRVPGQGAGELFF
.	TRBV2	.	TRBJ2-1	TGTGCCAGCAGGGAGTTCCCCCACGATGAGCAGTTCTTC	CASREFPHDEQFF
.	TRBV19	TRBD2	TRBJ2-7	TGTGCCAGTAGTATTAAGTTCTCGTCTAGCGGTCACTACGAGCAGTACTTC	CASSIKFSSSGHYEQYF
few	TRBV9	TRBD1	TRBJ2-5	TGTGCCAGCAGCGAGGGACAGGGGGAGACCCAGTACTTC	CASSEGQGETQYF
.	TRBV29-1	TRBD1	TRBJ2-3	TGCAGCGTTGGCGGACAGGGGCGCACAGATACGCAGTATTTT	CSVGGQGRTDTQYF
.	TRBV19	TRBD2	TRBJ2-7	TGTGCCAGTAGTCCAGGACTAGCGGAAACCTACGAGCAGTACTTC	CASSPGLAETYEQYF
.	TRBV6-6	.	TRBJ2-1	TGTGCCAGCACCGGGGGTCGCTCCTACAATGAGCAGTTCTTC	CASTGGRSYNEQFF
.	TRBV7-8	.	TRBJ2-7	TGTGCCAGCAGTTTTACGATCAGGGGCCGCGCATCCTACGAGCAGTACTTC	CASSFTIRGRASYEQYF
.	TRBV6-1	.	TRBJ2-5	TGTGCCAGCAGTGAAGCGGGACTGGGGTCCAACGTGGGGTACTTC	CASSEAGLGSNVGYF
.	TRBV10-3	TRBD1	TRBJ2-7	TGTGCCACCCAGGCCATAGACAGGGGGAGCTACGAGCAGTACTTC	CATQAIDRGSYEQYF
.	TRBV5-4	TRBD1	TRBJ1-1	TGTGCCAGCAGCTTGGGGACAGGGAACACTGAAGCTTTCTTT	CASSLGTGNTEAFF
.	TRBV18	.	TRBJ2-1	TGTGCCAGCTCACTGGGCTGGGGGAGGTCGAATGAGCAGTTCTTC	CASSLGWGRSNEQFF
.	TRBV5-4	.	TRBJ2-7	TGTGCCAGCAGCTTGACAGGGAACTACGAGCAGTACTTC	CASSLTGNYEQYF
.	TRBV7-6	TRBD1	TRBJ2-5	TGTGCCAGCAGCGGGGCCCAGGGGGTGGCGGAGACCCAGTACTTC	CASSGAQGVAETQYF
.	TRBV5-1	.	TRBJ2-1	TGCGCCAGCAGCTTGGTTCTAGGCAATGAGCAGTTCTTC	CASSLVLGNEQFF
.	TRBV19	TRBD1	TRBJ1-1	TGTGCCAGTAGTATCTCCCGACAGGGTTCTAGCACTGAAGCTTTCTTT	CASSISRQGSSTEAFF
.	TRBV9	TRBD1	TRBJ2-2	TGTGCCAGCAGCCAACGGACAGGGATGAACACCGGGGAGCTGTTTTTT	CASSQRTGMNTGELFF
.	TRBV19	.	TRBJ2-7	TGTGCCAGTAGGAGAGTTGCGGGGGCAGGGGTGTCCTACGAGCAGTACTTC	CASRRVAGAGVSYEQYF
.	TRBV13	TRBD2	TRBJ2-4	TGTGCCAGCAGCTTAGATCCAGCGGGATATGCTGACATTCAGTACTTC	CASSLDPAGYADIQYF
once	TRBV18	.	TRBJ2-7	TGTGCCAGCTCACCATCAGGATTCTACGAGCAGTACTTC	CASSPSGFYEQYF
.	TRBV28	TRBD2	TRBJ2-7	TGTGCCAGCAGTTTAGCTAGCGGGAGTCTGGGAACCTACGAGCAGTACTTC	CASSLASGSLGTYEQYF
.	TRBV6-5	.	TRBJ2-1	TGTGCCAGCAGTATTAGCGGAGCGTACAATGAGCAGTTCTTC	CASSISGAYNEQFF
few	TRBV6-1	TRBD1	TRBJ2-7	TGTGCCAGCAGTATCTCTTGGACAGGGCTCTACGAGCAGTACTTC	CASSISWTGLYEQYF
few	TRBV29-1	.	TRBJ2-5	TGCAGCGTTCGGGTTATTGTATTGGAGACCCAGTACTTC	CSVRVIVLETQYF
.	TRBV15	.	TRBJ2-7	TGTGCCACCAGCGGAGGGCGAGCGGATAGCTCCTACGAGCAGTACTTC	CATSGGRADSSYEQYF
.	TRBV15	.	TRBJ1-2	TGTGCCACCAGCAGAGATTTCGCAGGGCAGAGCGGCTACACCTTC	CATSRDFAGQSGYTF
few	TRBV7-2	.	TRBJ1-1	TGTGCCAGCAGCTTAGAACAGATCACTGAAGCTTTCTTT	CASSLEQITEAFF
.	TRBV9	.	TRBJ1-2	TGTGCCAGCAGCGCGGGACACAACTATGGCTACACCTTC	CASSAGHNYGYTF
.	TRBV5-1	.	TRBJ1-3	TGCGCCAGCAGCTCAGGCTATGTCTCTGGAAACACCATATATTTT	CASSSGYVSGNTIYF
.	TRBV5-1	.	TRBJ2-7	TGCGCCAGCAGCTTGTACGTGGGCCGTACGGTAGAGCAGTACTTC	CASSLYVGRTVEQYF
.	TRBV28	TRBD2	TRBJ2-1	TGTGCCAGCAGTCCCGGGAGGTTCTACAATGAGCAGTTCTTC	CASSPGRFYNEQFF
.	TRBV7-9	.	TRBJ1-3	TGTGCCAGCAGCCGGACAGCCTCCTCTGGAAACACCATATATTTT	CASSRTASSGNTIYF
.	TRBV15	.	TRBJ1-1	TGTGCCACCCCTGGGTGGGGGGTCCTGAACACTGAAGCTTTCTTT	CATPGWGVLNTEAFF
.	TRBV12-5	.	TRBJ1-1	TGTGCTAGTGGTTTACCCCCCCCTGCCGAGACACACAACACTGAAGCTTTCTTT	CASGLPPPAETHNTEAFF
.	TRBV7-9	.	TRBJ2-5	TGTGCCAGCTCCCGGGAAATACGGACCACCTGGGAGACCCAGTACTTC	CASSREIRTTWETQYF
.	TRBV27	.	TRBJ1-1	TGTGCCAGCAGTTTTCGAGGGAGGCCGAACACTGAAGCTTTCTTT	CASSFRGRPNTEAFF
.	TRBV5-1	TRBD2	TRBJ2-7	TGCGCCAGCAGTTTCGCTAGCGGGAGCTACGAGCAGTACTTC	CASSFASGSYEQYF
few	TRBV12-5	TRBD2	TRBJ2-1	TGTGCTAGTGGACTCGGGACTAGCGGACTATACAATGAGCAGTTCTTC	CASGLGTSGLYNEQFF
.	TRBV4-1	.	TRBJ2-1	TGCGCCAGCAGCCTAATAGGGCCACAGGGACCTGAGCAGTTCTTC	CASSLIGPQGPEQFF
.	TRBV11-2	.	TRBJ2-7	TGTGCCAGCAGCTTAGTCCGTGGCCTCTACGAGCAGTACTTC	CASSLVRGLYEQYF
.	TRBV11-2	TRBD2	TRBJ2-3	TGTGCCAGCAGCTTTAGCGGGAGGGCCACGGGCACAGATACGCAGTATTTT	CASSFSGRATGTDTQYF
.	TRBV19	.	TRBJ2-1	TGTGCCAGTAGCCGACTAACCCCAGACAATGAGCAGTTCTTC	CASSRLTPDNEQFF
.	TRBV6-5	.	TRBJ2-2	TGTGCCAGCAAAGCCAGGCTTCTTGGGACCGGGGAGCTGTTTTTT	CASKARLLGTGELFF
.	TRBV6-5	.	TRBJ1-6	TGTGCCAGCAGTTACAATCCCAGGCGCCTTAATTCACCCCTCCACTTT	CASSYNPRRLNSPLHF
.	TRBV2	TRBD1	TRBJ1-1	TGTGCCAGCAGCGGGACAGTAGCTGAAGCTTTCTTT	CASSGTVAEAFF
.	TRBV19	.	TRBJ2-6	TGTGCCAGTAGTATCGCCGGGGCTGGGGCCAACGTCCTGACTTTC	CASSIAGAGANVLTF
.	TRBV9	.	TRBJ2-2	TGTGCCAGCAGCGCCCGAGGAACCGGGGAGCTGTTTTTT	CASSARGTGELFF
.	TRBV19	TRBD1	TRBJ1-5	TGTGCCAGTAGTGGGGGGACAGGGGAGAGCAATCAGCCCCAGCATTTT	CASSGGTGESNQPQHF
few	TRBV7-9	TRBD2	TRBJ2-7	TGTGCCAGCAGCCCGGGGGGGTTGGTAGCGGGATACGACGAGCAGTACTTC	CASSPGGLVAGYDEQYF
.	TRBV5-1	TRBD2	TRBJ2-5	TGCGCCAGCAGCTTGTCTTCGGGACTAGCGGCCCTAGAGCAGTACTTC	CASSLSSGLAALEQYF
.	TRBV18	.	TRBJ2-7	TGTGCCAGCTCATCGACAGAACCCTACGAGCAGTACTTC	CASSSTEPYEQYF